The rows below give T cell receptor beta chains drawn from one sample of a study of regulatory T cells in long-lasting Graves disease. MiXCR, applied by TCRdb to the multiplex PCR reads, yields one record per CDR3 protein. The sample lists a few hundred thousand distinct CDR3 sequences, over 15% seen once, with around 27% in the top ten. These data also formed part of another study, on T cells in Graves' hyperthyroidism and ophthalmopathy.

Here the sequenced sample was peripheral blood mononuclear cells (PBMCs), taken at new diagnosis, from a patient treated with antithyroid drugs. These receptors came from a middle-aged man with Graves disease. The CDR3 runs from the conserved cysteine through the conserved F or W. A D gene is named only where the DNA matches it firmly. Only some rows state a clone size, as once, few, many or a class for expanded clones.

TRBV7-2	many	TRBJ2-1	NA	CASSLGGELYNEQFF	TGTGCCAGCAGCTTAGGAGGGGAGCTTTACAATGAGCAGTTCTTC
TRBV7-2	NA	TRBJ1-5	NA	CASSLKLDYWQPQHF	TGTGCCAGCAGCTTAAAACTAGACTATTGGCAGCCCCAGCATTTT
TRBV6-1	few	TRBJ2-7	TRBD2	CASSGPGLAGNYEQYF	TGTGCCAGCAGTGGACCGGGACTAGCGGGGAACTACGAGCAGTACTTC
TRBV12-3/TRBV12-4	NA	TRBJ2-5	NA	CASSSAYGSLQETQYF	TGTGCCAGCAGTTCCGCATATGGCAGCCTCCAAGAGACCCAGTACTTC
TRBV28	many	TRBJ1-1	NA	CASSLVGTENTEAFF	TGTGCCAGCAGTTTAGTAGGAACGGAGAACACTGAAGCTTTCTTT
TRBV10-3	few	TRBJ1-5	NA	CAIGERPLEPQHF	TGTGCCATCGGCGAAAGGCCTTTGGAGCCCCAGCATTTT
TRBV12-3/TRBV12-4	many	TRBJ2-7	TRBD1	CASSRRRTGDANEQYF	TGTGCCAGCAGCCGACGAAGGACAGGGGATGCAAACGAGCAGTACTTC
TRBV5-1	NA	TRBJ2-3	NA	CASSFSPADTDTQYF	TGCGCCAGCAGCTTCTCCCCGGCAGACACAGATACGCAGTATTTT
TRBV6-2/TRBV6-3	many	TRBJ2-1	TRBD1	CASRARTGWAYNEQFF	TGTGCCAGCAGGGCAAGGACAGGGTGGGCCTACAATGAGCAGTTCTTC
TRBV6-1	NA	TRBJ2-7	NA	CASCDRSSYEQYF	TGTGCCAGCTGTGACAGAAGCTCCTACGAGCAGTACTTC
TRBV6-5	few	TRBJ1-1	NA	CASSYFGGMGVTEAFF	TGTGCCAGCAGTTACTTCGGGGGCATGGGGGTTACTGAAGCTTTCTTT
TRBV5-1	NA	TRBJ2-6	NA	CASSSGQNSGANVLTF	TGCGCCAGCAGCTCCGGACAGAACTCTGGGGCCAACGTCCTGACTTTC
TRBV5-4	many	TRBJ2-5	TRBD2	CASSPGEGRSETQYF	TGTGCCAGCAGCCCCGGGGAGGGACGGTCAGAGACCCAGTACTTC
TRBV4-3	few	TRBJ2-7	NA	CASSQDLSGAGVSYEQYF	TGCGCCAGCAGCCAAGATCTCAGCGGGGCAGGGGTGTCCTACGAGCAGTACTTC
TRBV28	many	TRBJ2-4	TRBD2	CASSALAGGRWIPKNIQYF	TGTGCCAGCAGTGCCCTAGCGGGGGGCCGGTGGATCCCAAAAAACATTCAGTACTTC
TRBV15	NA	TRBJ1-2	TRBD1	CATSRDRQGAFGYTF	TGTGCCACCAGCAGAGATAGACAGGGGGCATTCGGCTACACCTTC
TRBV12-5	many	TRBJ2-7	NA	CASGLDHSGTATYEQYF	TGTGCTAGTGGTTTGGACCACAGCGGGACAGCCACCTACGAGCAGTACTTC
TRBV7-9	many	TRBJ2-1	TRBD1	CASRHRDRGQYNEQFF	TGTGCCAGCAGACACCGGGACAGGGGACAATACAATGAGCAGTTCTTC
TRBV27	many	TRBJ2-1	TRBD2	CASSGGAYNEQFF	TGTGCCAGTTCGGGGGGGGCCTACAATGAGCAGTTCTTC
TRBV20-1	few	TRBJ2-5	TRBD2	CSARGGSGGLETQYF	TGCAGTGCTAGAGGTGGTAGCGGGGGTCTAGAGACCCAGTACTTC
TRBV4-3	NA	TRBJ2-1	TRBD1	CASSQDDRVAYNEQFF	TGCGCCAGCAGCCAAGACGACAGGGTGGCCTACAATGAGCAGTTCTTC
TRBV20-1	many	TRBJ2-3	TRBD2	CSAPTSGGTDTQYF	TGCAGTGCGCCCACTAGCGGGGGGACAGATACGCAGTATTTT